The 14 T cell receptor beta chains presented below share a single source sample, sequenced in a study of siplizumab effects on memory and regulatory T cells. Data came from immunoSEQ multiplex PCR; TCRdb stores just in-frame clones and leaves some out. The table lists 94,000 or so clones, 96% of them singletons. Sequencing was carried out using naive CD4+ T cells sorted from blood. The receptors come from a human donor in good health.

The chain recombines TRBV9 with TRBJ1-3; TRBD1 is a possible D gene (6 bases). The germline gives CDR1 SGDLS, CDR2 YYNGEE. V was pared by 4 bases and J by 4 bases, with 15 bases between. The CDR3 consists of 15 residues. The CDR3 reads CASSPRTGSGNTIYF. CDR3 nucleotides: TGTGCCAGCAGCCCCAGAACAGGGTCCGGAAACACCATATATTTT.

The CDR3 DNA reads as TGTGCCAGTAGTATTGTGGGCTCGGGGGGGACTGAAGCTTTCTTT. Its protein is CASSIVGSGGTEAFF. The rearrangement links TRBV19 to TRBJ1-1; D possibly corresponds to TRBD1 (5 bases). Trimming stripped 3 bases from V and 5 bases from J, with 16 bases between. CDR3 length: 15 amino acids. Germline CDR1 and CDR2: LNHDA and SQIVND (reference sequence).

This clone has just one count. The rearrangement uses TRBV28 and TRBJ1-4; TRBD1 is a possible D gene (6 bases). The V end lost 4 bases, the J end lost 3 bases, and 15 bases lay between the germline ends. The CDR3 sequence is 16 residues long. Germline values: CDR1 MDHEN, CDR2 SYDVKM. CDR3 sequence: CASSSKGRGSNEKLFF. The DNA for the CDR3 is TGTGCCAGCAGTTCCAAGGGAAGGGGGTCTAATGAAAAACTGTTTTTT.

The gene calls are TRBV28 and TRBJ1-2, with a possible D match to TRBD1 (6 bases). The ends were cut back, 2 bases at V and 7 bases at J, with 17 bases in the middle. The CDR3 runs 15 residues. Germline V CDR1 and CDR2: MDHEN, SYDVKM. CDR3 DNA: TGTGCCAGCAGTTTAAATCCGGGGCCCAGGGGTGGCTACACCTTC. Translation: CASSLNPGPRGGYTF.

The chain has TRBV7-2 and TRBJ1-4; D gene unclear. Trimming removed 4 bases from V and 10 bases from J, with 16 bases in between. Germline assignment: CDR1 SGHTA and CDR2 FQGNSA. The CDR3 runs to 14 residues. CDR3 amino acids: CASSSPGQSLKLFF. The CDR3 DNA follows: TGTGCCAGCAGCTCCCCCGGGCAGTCCCTAAAACTGTTTTTT.

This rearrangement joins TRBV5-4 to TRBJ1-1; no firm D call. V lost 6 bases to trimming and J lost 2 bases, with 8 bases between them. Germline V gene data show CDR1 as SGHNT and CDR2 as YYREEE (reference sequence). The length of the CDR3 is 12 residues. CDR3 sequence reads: CASKTPNTEAFF. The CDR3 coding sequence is TGTGCCAGCAAAACCCCAAACACTGAAGCTTTCTTT.

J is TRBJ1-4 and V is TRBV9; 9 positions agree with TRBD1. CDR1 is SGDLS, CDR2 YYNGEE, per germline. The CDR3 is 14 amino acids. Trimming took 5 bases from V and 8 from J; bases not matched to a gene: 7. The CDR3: CASSLTGGGEKLFF. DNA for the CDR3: TGTGCCAGCAGTTTAACAGGGGGCGGCGAAAAACTGTTTTTT.

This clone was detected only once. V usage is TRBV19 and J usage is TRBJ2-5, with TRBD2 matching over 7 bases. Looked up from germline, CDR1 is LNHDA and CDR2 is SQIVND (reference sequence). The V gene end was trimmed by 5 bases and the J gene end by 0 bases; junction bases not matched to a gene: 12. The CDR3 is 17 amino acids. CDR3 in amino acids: CASSLALAVTDQETQYF. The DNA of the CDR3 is TGTGCCAGTAGTTTGGCGCTAGCGGTGACTGACCAAGAGACCCAGTACTTC.

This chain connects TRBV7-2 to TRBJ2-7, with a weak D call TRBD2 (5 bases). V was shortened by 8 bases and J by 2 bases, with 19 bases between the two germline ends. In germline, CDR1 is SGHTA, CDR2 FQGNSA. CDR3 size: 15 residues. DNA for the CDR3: TGTGCCAGCTCACGGGCAGGCGGGTATCCCTACGAGCAGTACTTC. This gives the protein CASSRAGGYPYEQYF.

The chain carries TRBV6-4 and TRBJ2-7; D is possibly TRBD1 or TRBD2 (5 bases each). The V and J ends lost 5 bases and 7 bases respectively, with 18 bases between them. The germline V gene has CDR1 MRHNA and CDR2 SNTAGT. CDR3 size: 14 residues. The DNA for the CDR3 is TGTGCCAGCAGTAAGACCGGGACGGCCGGTGAGCAGTACTTC. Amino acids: CASSKTGTAGEQYF.

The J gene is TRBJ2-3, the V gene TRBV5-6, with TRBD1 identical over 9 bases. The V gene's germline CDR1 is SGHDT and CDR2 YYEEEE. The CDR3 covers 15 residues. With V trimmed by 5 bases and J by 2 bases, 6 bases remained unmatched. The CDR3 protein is CASSWDRVLTDTQYF. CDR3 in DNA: TGTGCCAGCAGTTGGGACAGGGTTCTCACAGATACGCAGTATTTT.

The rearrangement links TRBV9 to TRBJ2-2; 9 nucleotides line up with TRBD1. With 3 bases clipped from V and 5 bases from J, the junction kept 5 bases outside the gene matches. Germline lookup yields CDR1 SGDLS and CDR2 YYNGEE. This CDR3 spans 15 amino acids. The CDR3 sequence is CASSARTGVTGELFF. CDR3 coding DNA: TGTGCCAGCAGCGCGCGGACAGGGGTAACCGGGGAGCTGTTTTTT.

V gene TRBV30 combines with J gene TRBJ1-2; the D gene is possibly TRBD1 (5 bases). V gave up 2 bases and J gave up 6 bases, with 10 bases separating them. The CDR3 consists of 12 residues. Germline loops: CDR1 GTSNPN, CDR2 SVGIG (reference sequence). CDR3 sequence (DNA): TGTGCCTGGAGTTGGGGGAGGAATGGCTACACCTTC. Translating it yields CAWSWGRNGYTF.

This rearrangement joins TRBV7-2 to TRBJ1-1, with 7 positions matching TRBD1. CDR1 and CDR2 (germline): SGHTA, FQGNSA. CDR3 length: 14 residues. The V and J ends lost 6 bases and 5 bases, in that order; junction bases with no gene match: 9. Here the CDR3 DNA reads TGTGCCAGCAGACTCGACAGGGCCGGAACTGAAGCTTTCTTT. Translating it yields CASRLDRAGTEAFF.